Sequencing of this TCR beta chain was carried out in a study of blood T cell repertoires in COVID-19 (dated by TCRdb to 2018 to 2020). The study in broad terms: Samples covering the acute and convalescent phases of COVID-19 were provided by collaborators in the United States, Italy and Spain. The material from the prospective study consisted of cDNA or gDNA derived from T cells, B-cell-depleted T cells, or PBMCs. The dataset comprised deeply sampled blood TCRbeta repertoires from subjects exposed to, actively infected with, or recovered from COVID-19. The repertoires were released in a freely available public database intended as a resource for research on the immune response to SARS-CoV-2. The samples were drawn from the first 160 participants of the ongoing ImmuneRACE study and from some 1,300 subjects provided by 6 global collaborators. Sample metadata almost always included a de-identified subject ID, COVID-19 status, age in years and sex. Where HLA class I and class II types were available, the types were taken from metadata supplied by the sample provider, not from assay-based typing. The investigation overall reported the following: The amount of clinical and demographic metadata varied by source and participant and was provided uncurated.

In Seattle, one collaborating source enrolled patients while the infection was active and tracked those patients longitudinally over the course of disease. Collaborating institutions collected whole blood in K2EDTA tubes following their own protocols. For TCRbeta analysis, collaborators shipped samples in one of three forms: frozen whole blood, isolated PBMCs, or DNA extracted from either of those sample types. Based on the germline V gene (reference sequence), the CDR1 and CDR2 sequences are SGHNT and YYREEE. Trimming removed 0 bases from V and 3 bases from J; the gene matches leave 4 bases unexplained. The CDR3 numbers 15 residues from cysteine through phenylalanine. Only CDR3 DNA remains: 45 bases, in frame from the first base. TCRbeta CDR3 regions were amplified from genomic DNA using the immunoSEQ Assay, a bias-controlled multiplex PCR. The published analysis was carried out like this. The number of nucleated cells in each sample was estimated from the amplification of reference gene primers within the assay. Sequence reads were collapsed and filtered to measure the absolute abundance of every unique TCRbeta CDR3 rearrangement. For each sample, productive Simpson clonality was calculated as the square root of Simpson's diversity index over productive rearrangements. The clones in this table, taken by TCRdb from immuneACCESS, are in-frame only. Not every clone is retained; where verified, under half of the shortfall comes from an unresolved V gene, and the cause of the rest is unknown. The V and J calls and the clone size are those of that table, but D and trimming were determined from the DNA. For this sample the table gives about 150,000 clones, of which roughly 81% were detected only once. The ten largest clones add up to roughly 8% of the sample.

With respect to this clone: It lacks a known antigen. No much larger clonotype is one base removed from it; base qualities were not supplied.

The chain is assembled from TRBV5-4 and TRBJ2-3, and TRBD2 aligns with 7 junction nucleotides. This sequence was found in a woman aged 55 to 70 with COVID-19, enrolled during active disease. The sequenced material came from peripheral blood. CDR3 protein: CASSLVGGATDTQYF. The sequenced DNA: TGTGCCAGCAGCTTGGTGGGAGGGGCTACAGATACGCAGTATTTT.